The next 7 T cell receptor beta chains were all read from a single sample in a study of CD8+CD57+ T cells in acquired aplastic anemia. TCR beta VDJ and CDR3 were profiled, and genomic DNA was the template. TCRdb independently ran MiXCR on the reads; one entry per CDR3 protein. Found here are 200,000 to 250,000 distinct CDR3 sequences, around 43% of them singletons; the top ten hold 7.8%. All patients picked for sequencing had shown, by flow cytometry, an expansion of CD8+CD57+ cells. Sequencing was done on a sample of sorted CD4+, CD8+, or CD8+CD57+ T cells (not recorded which) from PBMCs. Receptors were obtained from a human donor with aplastic anemia.

The rearrangement uses TRBV29-1 and TRBJ2-7; 8 nucleotides align to TRBD1. CDR1 SQVTM and CDR2 ANQGSEA come from the germline V gene. Trimming took 6 bases from V and 2 from J; bases not matched to a gene: 3. The CDR3 consists of 12 residues. This CDR3 is CSVGQGAYEQYF. For the CDR3, the DNA is TGCAGCGTCGGACAGGGAGCCTACGAGCAGTACTTC.

This clonotype was counted at least ten times. The chain uses TRBV19 and TRBJ1-2, with a tentative D call TRBD1 (5 bases). Trimming shortened V by 5 bases and J by 3 bases, and 10 bases separated the two germline ends. The CDR3 has 13 amino acids. Per the germline V gene, CDR1 is LNHDA and CDR2 is SQIVND (reference sequence). CDR3 sequence (DNA): TGTGCCAGTAGTCCGACAGACTACTATGGCTACACCTTC. Its protein is CASSPTDYYGYTF.

This clonotype was detected many times. This chain joins TRBV19 and TRBJ2-7; D call uncertain. CDR3 length: 13 residues. The V and J ends lost 1 base and 6 bases respectively, with 10 bases between them. Germline V gives CDR1 LNHDA, CDR2 SQIVND (reference sequence). CDR3 DNA sequence: TGTGCCAGTAGTATAGGGGCTGGCATCGAGCAGTACTTC. Protein product: CASSIGAGIEQYF.

The sample holds many counts of this clonotype. Its ends do not fully match the called genes, so a read error is possible. The CDR3 spells CASSDEQGGPLHF. DNA for the CDR3: TGTGCTAGCAGCGACGAGCAGGGCGGACCCCTCCACTTT. This chain uses TRBV7-7 with TRBJ1-6, with D perhaps matching TRBD1 (5 bases). The CDR3 spans 13 residues. The germline V gene encodes CDR1 SSHAT and CDR2 FNYEAQ (reference sequence).

This chain joins TRBV9 and TRBJ1-4; D is possibly TRBD1 (5 bases). In germline, CDR1 is SGDLS, CDR2 YYNGEE. The V and J ends lost 2 bases and 13 bases respectively, with 6 bases between them. The CDR3 consists of 10 residues. The CDR3 nucleotides read TGTGCCAGCAGCGTTGGGGGACTGTTTTTT. Translating gives CASSVGGLFF.

The chain couples TRBV7-6 to TRBJ2-7; D could derive from TRBD1 or TRBD2 (5 bases each). The CDR3 loop spans 13 amino acids. Trimming cost V 0 bases and J 12 bases, with 15 bases left between them. Germline V CDR1 and CDR2: SGHVS, FNYEAQ. CDR3 region: CASSLAGAHGRYF. DNA of the CDR3: TGTGCCAGCAGCTTAGCCGGGGCTCACGGGCGGTACTTC.

The sample holds one count of this clonotype. The chain uses TRBV12-3 or TRBV12-4 and TRBJ1-2; 7 bases line up with TRBD1. The CDR3 covers 14 residues. The V gene end was trimmed by 5 bases and the J gene end by 4 bases; junction bases not matched to a gene: 7. CDR3 region: CASSGRRDSYGYTF. The CDR3 DNA sequence: TGTGCCAGCAGTGGACGCCGGGACAGCTATGGCTACACCTTC.